The 23 T cell receptor beta chains presented below share a single source sample, sequenced in a study of molecular identifiers for immune sequencing clone quantification. Using its own MiXCR run on the PCR reads, TCRdb lists one record per CDR3 protein. The sample holds roughly 630,000 distinct CDR3 sequences, around 25% seen once. The specimen sequenced was naive CD8+ T cells from blood, with Jurkat cell RNA spiked in. Regarding subset: FACS-sorted CD8+CD4-CCR7+CD45RA+ naive T cells. These TCRs come from a human donor in good health. Some libraries in this study had Jurkat cell RNA spiked in.

This clonotype was observed many times. The gene calls are TRBV20-1 and TRBJ2-7, with D unclear. Germline V gene data show CDR1 as DFQATT and CDR2 as SNEGSKA (reference sequence). The CDR3 extends over 11 amino acids. V was shortened by 2 bases and J by 1 base, with 3 bases between the two germline ends. CDR3 residues: CSARSSYEQYF. The CDR3, as DNA: TGCAGTGCTAGATCGTCCTACGAGCAGTACTTC.

J is TRBJ2-2 and V is TRBV13, with 10 bases aligning to TRBD2. The CDR3 consists of 17 residues. The junction had 9 bases not matched to a gene; V was cut back by 4 bases and J by 4 bases. The germline V gene has CDR1 PRHDT and CDR2 FYEKMQ (reference sequence). The CDR3 loop reads CASSSLLAGEGTGELFF. CDR3 bases: TGTGCCAGCAGCTCTCTCCTAGCGGGAGAGGGCACCGGGGAGCTGTTTTTT.

Many counts were recorded for this clonotype. V usage is TRBV5-6 and J usage is TRBJ2-7; the match to TRBD1 covers 7 bases. V shed 2 bases, J shed 0 bases, and the junction held 2 bases outside the gene matches. CDR1 and CDR2 from the germline V gene are SGHDT and YYEEEE. The CDR3 totals 14 residues. The DNA for the CDR3 is TGTGCCAGCAGCTTCGGACAGGCCTCCTACGAGCAGTACTTC. Translation: CASSFGQASYEQYF.

Remarks on this clonotype: A read error may be the cause here, since a much bigger clone is one base away. V is TRBV4-3 and J is TRBJ2-7; 8 positions match TRBD1. Germline CDR1 LGHNA, CDR2 YSLEER. Trimming removed 3 bases from V and 3 bases from J; junction bases left unmatched: 10. The CDR3 runs 16 residues. CDR3 coding DNA: TGCGCCAGCAGCCAGGGCTCCAGGACAGGGCACTACGAGCAGTACTTC. It translates to CASSQGSRTGHYEQYF.

This clonotype came up many times. The chain carries TRBV7-9 and TRBJ1-1, with D possibly being TRBD1 (6 bases). Trimming removed 6 bases from V and 1 base from J, with 12 bases in between. The CDR3 runs 14 residues. CDR1 and CDR2 from the germline V gene are SEHNR and FQNEAQ (reference sequence). CDR3 DNA sequence: TGTGCCAGCAGTTTAACAGGGACGAACACTGAAGCTTTCTTT. Its translation: CASSLTGTNTEAFF.

The rearrangement joins TRBV27 to TRBJ1-6; a possible D gene is TRBD1 (6 bases). The CDR3 extends over 14 amino acids. Germline loops: CDR1 MNHEY, CDR2 SMNVEV (reference sequence). Deletions cut 5 bases from V and 7 bases from J, with 12 bases between. The DNA of the CDR3 is TGTGCCAGCAGTAAAACAGGGTGGAATTCACCCCTCCACTTT. It yields the protein CASSKTGWNSPLHF.

This rearrangement joins TRBV12-3 or TRBV12-4 to TRBJ1-1, with D unclear. The CDR3 sequence is 12 residues long. Between the trimmed V and J ends, which lost 8 bases and 7 bases, there was a span of 14 bases. The CDR3, as DNA: TGTGCCAGCGGTTACACAATGAATGAAGCTTTCTTT. Residues: CASGYTMNEAFF.

This clonotype was found a few times. This chain connects TRBV29-1 to TRBJ2-1; 8 positions match TRBD2. The ends lost 4 bases at V and 9 bases at J; junction bases unmatched: 11. This CDR3 region has 14 residues. Germline V gene lookup returns CDR1 SQVTM and CDR2 ANQGSEA. This CDR3 reads CSVGGLASSVEQFF. The CDR3 DNA reads TGCAGCGTTGGAGGACTAGCATCTTCGGTTGAGCAGTTCTTC.

The V call is TRBV11-2, the J call TRBJ1-2; weak D call: TRBD1 (6 bases). The V gene lost 6 bases and the J gene lost 6 bases, with 23 bases spanning the gap. The CDR3 totals 16 residues. Germline CDR1 and CDR2: SGHAT and FQNNGV. CDR3 sequence reads: CASSPTRGEAQNGYTF. In DNA form, the CDR3 reads TGTGCCAGCAGTCCTACGAGGGGGGAAGCTCAGAATGGCTACACCTTC.

This clonotype was seen a few times. The V call is TRBV9, the J call TRBJ2-3, with 8 bases aligning to TRBD1. Germline V CDR1 and CDR2: SGDLS, YYNGEE. The CDR3 extends over 15 amino acids. The junction had 6 bases not matched to a gene; V was cut back by 4 bases and J by 2 bases. CDR3 sequence reads: CASSMGDRTTDTQYF. CDR3 DNA: TGTGCCAGCAGCATGGGGGACAGGACCACAGATACGCAGTATTTT.

There are many counts of this clonotype. The chain has TRBV7-9 and TRBJ2-7, with a tentative D call TRBD2 (5 bases). Germline CDR1 reads SEHNR; CDR2 reads FQNEAQ (reference sequence). With 1 base removed from V and 7 bases from J, the gap between germline ends came to 11 bases. The CDR3 consists of 13 residues. The CDR3 is CASSLGVRGEQYF. The CDR3, as DNA: TGTGCCAGCAGCTTAGGGGTTCGGGGAGAGCAGTACTTC.

V gene TRBV2 combines with J gene TRBJ1-5; D perhaps matches TRBD1 (6 bases). Germline-derived CDR1 and CDR2 are SNHLY and FYNNEI. Trimming stripped 3 bases from V and 7 bases from J, with 10 bases between. This CDR3 is 13 amino acids long. The CDR3 reads CASSDAGGQPQHF. In DNA, the CDR3 is TGTGCCAGCAGTGATGCCGGGGGCCAGCCCCAGCATTTT.

This clonotype has more than one count but fewer than ten. This sequence may be a read error, since a much larger clone differs from it by one base. This chain links TRBV6-1 with TRBJ2-7; 8 bases match TRBD1. Trimming at V came to 4 bases and at J to 2 bases, leaving 1 base not matched to a gene. Germline-derived CDR1 and CDR2 are MNHNS and SASEGT. The CDR3 is 13 residues long. The CDR3 reads CASSARGPYEQYF. Here the CDR3 DNA reads TGTGCCAGCAGTGCCAGGGGGCCCTACGAGCAGTACTTC.

This chain links TRBV7-9 with TRBJ2-1; 9 nucleotides agree with TRBD2. V lost 1 base to trimming and J lost 5 bases; unmatched junction nucleotides: 3. Looked up from germline, CDR1 is SEHNR and CDR2 is FQNEAQ (reference sequence). The CDR3 runs to 15 residues. The CDR3 sequence is CASSLVLAGNNEQFF. The CDR3 nucleotides read TGTGCCAGCAGCTTAGTCCTAGCGGGAAACAATGAGCAGTTCTTC.

This clonotype was counted only a few times. The V and J genes are TRBV20-1 and TRBJ2-3, with TRBD2 identical over 10 bases. V dropped 3 bases and J dropped 6; count of bases not matched to a gene: 6. There are 14 residues in the CDR3. The germline V gene encodes CDR1 DFQATT and CDR2 SNEGSKA (reference sequence). DNA of the CDR3: TGCAGTGCTAGCGGTTCTAGCGGGGGTGATACGCAGTATTTT. Protein: CSASGSSGGDTQYF.

In this sample, this clonotype turned up a few times. CDR3: CASSYIGQGSTSGRGEQYF. CDR3 coding DNA: TGTGCCAGCAGTTATATAGGACAGGGGAGTACTAGCGGGAGAGGCGAGCAGTACTTC. The rearrangement joins TRBV28 to TRBJ2-7; 11 nucleotides match TRBD2. The CDR3 has 19 amino acids. The germline gives CDR1 MDHEN, CDR2 SYDVKM. Trimming took 4 bases from V and 6 from J; bases not matched to a gene: 20.

In its sample, this clonotype was seen many times. V usage is TRBV7-2 and J usage is TRBJ2-1, with D perhaps matching TRBD1 (6 bases). CDR1 SGHTA and CDR2 FQGNSA come from the germline V gene. Trimming cost V 0 bases and J 8 bases, with 8 bases left between them. The CDR3 loop spans 13 amino acids. CDR3 protein: CASSLAPGDEQFF. The CDR3 DNA is TGTGCCAGCAGCTTAGCCCCAGGGGATGAGCAGTTCTTC.

This clonotype turned up a few times. The chain is built from TRBV19 and TRBJ2-7; D unclear. Trimming cost V 1 base and J 5 bases, with 9 bases left between them. The CDR3 contains 13 residues. Germline CDR1 is LNHDA and CDR2 is SQIVND (reference sequence). The CDR3 bases are TGTGCCAGTAGTATAGCCCTATGGGACGAGCAGTACTTC. Its protein is CASSIALWDEQYF.

Concerning this clonotype itself: A much more abundant neighbour one base away suggests this may be a read error. The V gene is TRBV28, the J gene TRBJ1-5; D ambiguous. V lost 2 bases and J lost 0, with 14 bases in between. The CDR3 runs to 17 residues. Germline assignment: CDR1 MDHEN and CDR2 SYDVKM. CDR3 sequence: CASSLIIQKYSNQPQHF. CDR3 nucleotide sequence: TGTGCCAGCAGTTTAATTATTCAGAAATATAGCAATCAGCCCCAGCATTTT.

As regards this clonotype: A much larger clone lies a single base off, so this may be a read error. The rearrangement uses TRBV7-9 and TRBJ1-2; D may be TRBD1 (5 bases). Germline-derived CDR1 and CDR2 are SEHNR and FQNEAQ (reference sequence). Trimming took 5 bases from V and 7 from J, leaving 17 bases between them. This CDR3 spans 14 amino acids. CDR3 in amino acids: CASSPTVGGAGYTF. The DNA for the CDR3 is TGTGCCAGCAGCCCCACCGTGGGAGGGGCTGGCTACACCTTC.

There are many counts of this clonotype. The chain combines TRBV7-9 with TRBJ2-3; no definite D call. Germline CDR1 reads SEHNR; CDR2 reads FQNEAQ (reference sequence). The CDR3 length is 12 residues. V lost 2 bases, J lost 5 bases, and 5 bases lay in between. Here the CDR3 DNA reads TGTGCCAGCAGCTTACCGCGAGATACGCAGTATTTT. This encodes CASSLPRDTQYF.

The chain links TRBV27 to TRBJ1-2, with D unresolved. Looked up from germline, CDR1 is MNHEY and CDR2 is SMNVEV (reference sequence). The length of the CDR3 is 14 residues. The germline V and J ends were trimmed by 6 bases and 5 bases, with 16 bases remaining between them. The CDR3, as DNA: TGTGCCAGCAGCCCAAGGGCCAGCTCATATGGCTACACCTTC. This translates into CASSPRASSYGYTF.

The V gene is TRBV27, the J gene TRBJ2-7; D uncertain. The V gene's germline CDR1 is MNHEY and CDR2 SMNVEV (reference sequence). This CDR3 has 15 amino acids. Trimming took off 4 bases at V and 2 bases at J, with 15 bases between the two ends. The CDR3 here is CASSWVKGATYEQYF. CDR3 coding DNA: TGTGCCAGCAGTTGGGTCAAGGGTGCTACCTACGAGCAGTACTTC.